A selection of T cell receptor beta chains follows, all from one sample in a study of T cell repertoires in cytomegalovirus infection. These receptors' antigens are unknown. TCRdb fed the reads into MiXCR, producing one record per CDR3 protein. Among 110,000 or so distinct CDR3 sequences listed, more than 30% were seen once. This specimen consisted of CD8+ T cells from cultured PBMCs, obtained from culture after CMV antigen stimulation. The source is a human donor in good health (CMV status not recorded). Some clones in this sample may be carry-over from other donors' samples. Both conserved end residues are part of each CDR3. Fields, in order: V gene, D gene, clone size, J gene, CDR3 protein, CDR3 DNA. The D gene is left open where the match is weak. Not all rows give a size; the values are once, few, many and, for expanded clones, a class.

TRBV4-2	TRBD2	.	TRBJ2-3	CASSQDLWGGGGTDTQYF	TGTGCCAGCAGCCAAGATCTCTGGGGCGGGGGGGGCACAGATACGCAGTATTTT
TRBV7-4	TRBD1	once	TRBJ1-6	CASSRGTANSPLHF	TGTGCCAGCAGCCGCGGGACAGCTAATTCACCCCTCCACTTT
TRBV6-8	TRBD2	.	TRBJ2-7	CASSYRLTSGGAYEQYF	TGTGCCAGCAGTTACCGTCTAACTAGCGGGGGGGCCTACGAGCAGTACTTC
TRBV5-5	.	.	TRBJ2-7	CASSLHGRDTYEQYF	TGTGCCAGCAGCTTACACGGCAGGGATACCTACGAGCAGTACTTC
TRBV7-9	TRBD1	few	TRBJ2-3	CASSFTRDRGEDTQYF	TGTGCCAGCAGCTTCACCCGGGACAGGGGAGAAGATACGCAGTATTTT
TRBV5-6	TRBD1	few	TRBJ1-2	CASSLGTGDTNYGYTF	TGTGCCAGCAGCCTCGGGACAGGGGATACGAACTATGGCTACACCTTC
TRBV2	.	few	TRBJ1-1	CASRARLNTEAFF	TGTGCCAGCAGAGCCCGATTGAACACTGAAGCTTTCTTT
TRBV6-6	TRBD1	few	TRBJ1-1	CASRRTGANTEAFF	TGTGCCAGCAGGAGGACAGGGGCGAACACTGAAGCTTTCTTT
TRBV15	TRBD1	few	TRBJ2-7	CATSRDRGLLEQYF	TGTGCCACCAGCAGGGACAGGGGGCTCTTGGAGCAGTACTTC
TRBV7-4	.	many	TRBJ1-1	CASRSRAFF	TGTGCCAGCAGGTCCCGCGCTTTCTTT
TRBV7-9	.	many	TRBJ1-1	CASSRSSTEAFF	TGTGCCAGCAGCAGAAGCAGCACTGAAGCTTTCTTT
TRBV11-2	.	few	TRBJ2-1	CASSRRDNYNEQFF	TGTGCCAGCAGCCGCCGGGACAACTACAATGAGCAGTTCTTC
TRBV12-3/TRBV12-4	TRBD1	few	TRBJ1-1	CASRPGTGNTEAFF	TGTGCCAGCAGGCCCGGGACAGGGAACACTGAAGCTTTCTTT
TRBV28	.	few	TRBJ2-7	CASSPTVGPAQYF	TGTGCCAGCAGCCCCACTGTGGGACCGGCGCAGTACTTC
TRBV7-6	TRBD2	few	TRBJ2-1	CASSSKTSGGLSHNEQFF	TGTGCCAGCAGCTCCAAAACTAGCGGGGGGCTTTCCCACAATGAGCAGTTCTTC
TRBV6-5	.	.	TRBJ1-1	CASTAGGVTEAFF	TGTGCCAGCACCGCGGGGGGGGTCACTGAAGCTTTCTTT
TRBV5-4	.	.	TRBJ1-2	CASSFGGGLGYTF	TGTGCCAGCAGCTTCGGAGGGGGTCTTGGCTACACCTTC
TRBV20-1	.	few	TRBJ2-1	CSARDTRGPWNEQFF	TGCAGTGCTAGAGATACCAGGGGACCGTGGAATGAGCAGTTCTTC
TRBV12-3/TRBV12-4	.	.	TRBJ2-2	CASSFRDPLATMVGELFF	TGTGCCAGCAGTTTCCGTGACCCTTTAGCGACCATGGTCGGGGAGCTGTTTTTT
TRBV6-2/TRBV6-3	.	few	TRBJ2-1	CASTYSGGSYNEQFF	TGTGCCAGCACTTACTCGGGGGGCAGTTACAATGAGCAGTTCTTC
TRBV7-9	.	.	TRBJ2-5	CASAEGRETQYF	TGTGCGAGCGCAGAGGGAAGAGAGACCCAGTACTTC
TRBV20-1	TRBD2	few	TRBJ2-7	CSARIPGLVRDEQYF	TGCAGTGCTAGAATCCCCGGACTAGTACGGGACGAGCAGTACTTC
TRBV19	.	.	TRBJ1-1	CASSWADTEAFF	TGTGCCAGTAGTTGGGCAGACACTGAAGCTTTCTTT
TRBV6-5	TRBD2	few	TRBJ2-7	CASSLSSGYEQYF	TGTGCCAGCAGTCTCTCTAGCGGCTACGAGCAGTACTTC
TRBV7-9	.	many	TRBJ1-5	CASSVGVSNQPQHF	TGTGCCAGCAGTGTCGGGGTTAGCAATCAGCCCCAGCATTTT
TRBV7-2	.	many	TRBJ1-1	CASSLGVGGTEAFF	TGTGCCAGCAGCTTGGGAGTGGGGGGCACTGAAGCTTTCTTT
TRBV7-8	TRBD1	few	TRBJ2-5	CASSEGNRGQETQYF	TGTGCCAGCAGCGAAGGCAACAGGGGCCAAGAGACCCAGTACTTC
TRBV28	.	.	TRBJ1-1	CASSPVQNTEAFF	TGTGCCAGCAGTCCAGTCCAGAACACTGAAGCTTTCTTT
TRBV10-3	.	few	TRBJ2-3	CAISDPGHSDTQYF	TGTGCCATCAGTGACCCGGGACACTCGGATACGCAGTATTTT
TRBV11-2	.	many	TRBJ1-1	CASSLALLNTEAFF	TGTGCCAGCAGCTTAGCCTTGCTGAACACTGAAGCTTTCTTT
TRBV12-3/TRBV12-4	TRBD1	.	TRBJ2-2	CASRLERPDRGEVYTGELFF	TGTGCCAGCAGGCTAGAACGCCCGGACAGGGGTGAGGTGTACACCGGGGAGCTGTTTTTT
TRBV5-6	TRBD1	.	TRBJ2-2	CASSGTGLEYTGELFF	TGTGCCAGCAGCGGGACAGGGTTGGAGTACACCGGGGAGCTGTTTTTT
TRBV6-2/TRBV6-3	.	.	TRBJ2-1	CASSYSGEEQFF	TGTGCCAGCAGTTACTCCGGGGAAGAGCAGTTCTTC
TRBV4-1	.	.	TRBJ2-1	CASSQPSWNEQFF	TGCGCCAGCAGCCAACCTTCGTGGAATGAGCAGTTCTTC
TRBV7-6	TRBD1	many	TRBJ2-7	CASSLGQGAWFSYEQYF	TGTGCCAGCAGCTTAGGACAGGGGGCATGGTTTTCCTACGAGCAGTACTTC
TRBV12-3/TRBV12-4	.	few	TRBJ2-7	CATSAGTSYEQYF	TGTGCCACCTCAGCCGGGACAAGCTACGAGCAGTACTTC
TRBV6-2/TRBV6-3	TRBD2	few	TRBJ2-1	CASLGGDSLYNEQFF	TGTGCCAGTCTGGGGGGGGACTCCCTCTACAATGAGCAGTTCTTC
TRBV4-1	TRBD1	.	TRBJ2-3	CASSQDLTGAVVYNRVTDTQYF	TGCGCCAGCAGCCAAGATTTGACAGGGGCCGTGGTCTATAACCGGGTCACAGATACGCAGTATTTT
TRBV6-1	TRBD1	.	TRBJ1-1	CASSEIEGTGPNTEAFF	TGTGCCAGCAGTGAAATCGAGGGGACAGGACCGAACACTGAAGCTTTCTTT
TRBV28	.	few	TRBJ2-3	CASSHPASIDTQYF	TGTGCCAGCAGTCACCCCGCCTCTATAGATACGCAGTATTTT
TRBV7-6	TRBD2	many	TRBJ2-1	CASSLERGNEQFF	TGTGCCAGCAGCTTAGAGCGGGGGAATGAGCAGTTCTTC
TRBV6-5	TRBD1	.	TRBJ1-1	CASTQGTDGMNTEAFF	TGTGCCAGCACCCAGGGGACAGATGGAATGAACACTGAAGCTTTCTTT
TRBV6-5	.	few	TRBJ2-3	CASSYSGRGRGTDTQYF	TGTGCCAGCAGTTACTCGGGTCGGGGGCGGGGCACAGATACGCAGTATTTT
TRBV29-1	.	few	TRBJ2-3	CSVEDQRLASADTQYF	TGCAGCGTTGAAGATCAAAGGCTAGCCTCCGCAGATACGCAGTATTTT
TRBV12-3/TRBV12-4	TRBD1	few	TRBJ1-5	CASRPGTGGLDSNQPQHF	TGTGCCAGCAGGCCCGGGACAGGGGGACTGGATAGCAATCAGCCCCAGCATTTT
TRBV7-9	.	.	TRBJ2-1	CASSLGYPNEQFF	TGTGCCAGCAGCTTGGGCTATCCCAATGAGCAGTTCTTC
TRBV6-1	TRBD1	.	TRBJ1-1	CATSIMTTSQGLVAEAFF	TGTGCCACCAGCATTATGACGACATCACAGGGGTTGGTCGCTGAAGCTTTCTTT
TRBV7-9	.	few	TRBJ2-7	CASSFSETAVDEQYF	TGTGCCAGCAGCTTTTCGGAGACGGCTGTCGACGAGCAGTACTTC
TRBV7-2	.	many	TRBJ1-2	CASSRGFYGYTF	TGTGCCAGCAGCAGGGGCTTCTATGGCTACACCTTC
TRBV2	TRBD2	.	TRBJ2-7	CASSGAGGPYEQYF	TGTGCCAGCAGTGGAGCGGGGGGGCCTTACGAGCAGTACTTC
TRBV5-4	TRBD1	.	TRBJ1-2	CASSRQGVYGYTF	TGTGCCAGCAGCCGTCAGGGGGTCTATGGCTACACCTTC
TRBV7-2	.	few	TRBJ2-3	CASRHREIWDTQYF	TGTGCCAGCCGGCACAGGGAGATTTGGGATACGCAGTATTTT
TRBV20-1	TRBD1	few	TRBJ1-6	CSARDPGGRDRVVESYNSPLHF	TGCAGTGCTAGAGATCCCGGGGGCCGGGACAGGGTTGTGGAGTCCTATAATTCACCCCTCCACTTT
TRBV12-3/TRBV12-4	.	.	TRBJ2-2	CASRTENTGELFF	TGTGCCAGCAGGACGGAGAACACCGGGGAGCTGTTTTTT
TRBV7-3	.	few	TRBJ1-5	CASSLIVGGEQQPQHF	TGTGCCAGCAGCTTAATTGTTGGGGGGGAGCAACAGCCCCAGCATTTT
TRBV7-9	TRBD1	few	TRBJ1-1	CASSARDRENTEAFF	TGTGCCAGCAGCGCCCGGGACAGGGAGAACACTGAAGCTTTCTTT
TRBV6-1	.	few	TRBJ2-7	CASSSAYTGTYEQYF	TGTGCCAGCAGTTCCGCCTATACGGGGACCTACGAGCAGTACTTC
TRBV4-3	.	few	TRBJ2-3	CASSPPGTDTQYF	TGCGCCAGCAGCCCACCGGGGACAGATACGCAGTATTTT